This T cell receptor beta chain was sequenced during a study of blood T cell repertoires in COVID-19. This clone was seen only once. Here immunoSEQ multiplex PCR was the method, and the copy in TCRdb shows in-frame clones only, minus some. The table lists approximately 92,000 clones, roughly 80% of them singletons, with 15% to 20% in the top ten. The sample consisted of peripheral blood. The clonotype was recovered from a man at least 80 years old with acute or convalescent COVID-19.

This CDR3 reads CASNPRQGEGYSNQPQHF. The CDR3 DNA follows: TGTGCCAGTAACCCGAGACAGGGCGAGGGGTATAGCAATCAGCCCCAGCATTTT. This chain uses TRBV19 with TRBJ1-5, with 7 bases fitting TRBD1. The ends lost 7 bases at V and 0 bases at J; junction bases unmatched: 15. This CDR3 has 18 amino acids. The germline gives CDR1 LNHDA, CDR2 SQIVND (reference sequence).